This T cell receptor beta chain is from a study of T cells expressing NK-cell markers (TCRdb year 2020). Looking at the study overall: About 8 donors provided sorted CD3+CD56+NKG2C+, CD3+CD56+NKG2C- and CD3+CD56-NKG2C+ T-cell subsets, whose TCR beta-chain repertoires were profiled. All eight donors whose samples were sequenced were randomly selected healthy volunteers, three of them men and five women. Of the eight sequenced donors, seven were found to be HCMV-seropositive and one was found to be HCMV-seronegative. Libraries were sequenced as 2 x 150 bp reads on Illumina HiSeq 2000/2500, MiSeq or NextSeq.

The paper as a whole reports these results and caveats: Those dominant clonotypes were again the most abundant among CD3+CD56-NKG2C+ cells in a handful of donors, at about 25-60.1%. It remained unclear whether the expanded NKG2C-expressing T cell clones were specific for HCMV antigens. In more than five donors, the dominant CD3+CD56+NKG2C+ clonotypes were found to rank among the top 10 CD8+ clonotypes and to make up 1.0-7.0% of CD8+ T cells.

Sequencing relied on an Illumina HiSeq 2000. The TCR beta cDNA libraries were made using 5'RACE template switching, a step that added both a universal primer site and unique molecular identifiers. Synthesis of cDNA was primed from the TCR beta constant segment and was followed by two consecutive PCR amplification steps. For the original study's pipeline: MIGEC was used to demultiplex reads and group the reads by UMI, and MiTCR was used to assemble and quantify clonotypes. To exclude erroneous sequences, any TCR cDNA sequence not supported by at least two reads was discarded. The tcR package was used for downstream repertoire analysis, and clonotypes were matched across fractions by CDR3 nucleotide sequence plus V segment. VDJmatch was used to annotate antigen specificity against VDJdb, with one amino acid substitution in CDR3 allowed. Following TCRdb reprocessing, every CDR3 protein sequence forms one entry, and DNA is not provided. TCRdb's processing, not the study's, gives the V and J calls here. This sample's table has entries for around 380,000 distinct CDR3 sequences. The ten largest clonotypes hold roughly 10% of the sample.

To determine HCMV serostatus, a commercial ELISA kit was used to detect HCMV-specific IgG in serum. Ficoll density gradient centrifugation was used to isolate peripheral blood mononuclear cells from blood. From the cysteine through the phenylalanine, the CDR3 covers 17 amino acids. The coding DNA is unavailable. Via the germline V gene, CDR1 is SGDLS and CDR2 YYNGEE. Comment on this clonotype: What this receptor recognizes is not known.

Material: blood T cells: a sorted CD56 or NKG2C T cell subset, CD4+ or CD8+ T cells, or bulk PBMC T cells (not recorded which). Recombination linked TRBV9 to TRBJ2-6; TCRdb's D call, TRBD2, is unchecked because there is no DNA. The receptor's source is a woman in her forties or fifties in good health. Donor details come from another sample of the same person, matched by shared clones. The CDR3 protein sequence reads: CASSGSPRRAGANVLTF. Reference TRBV9 and TRBJ2-6 proteins supply the regions before and after the CDR3; the full variable domain is: DSGVTQTPKHLITATGQRVTLRCSPRSGDLSVYWYQQSLDQGLQFLIQYYNGEERAKGNILERFSAQQFPDLHSELNLSSLELGDSALYFCASSGSPRRAGANVLTFGAGSRLTVL.